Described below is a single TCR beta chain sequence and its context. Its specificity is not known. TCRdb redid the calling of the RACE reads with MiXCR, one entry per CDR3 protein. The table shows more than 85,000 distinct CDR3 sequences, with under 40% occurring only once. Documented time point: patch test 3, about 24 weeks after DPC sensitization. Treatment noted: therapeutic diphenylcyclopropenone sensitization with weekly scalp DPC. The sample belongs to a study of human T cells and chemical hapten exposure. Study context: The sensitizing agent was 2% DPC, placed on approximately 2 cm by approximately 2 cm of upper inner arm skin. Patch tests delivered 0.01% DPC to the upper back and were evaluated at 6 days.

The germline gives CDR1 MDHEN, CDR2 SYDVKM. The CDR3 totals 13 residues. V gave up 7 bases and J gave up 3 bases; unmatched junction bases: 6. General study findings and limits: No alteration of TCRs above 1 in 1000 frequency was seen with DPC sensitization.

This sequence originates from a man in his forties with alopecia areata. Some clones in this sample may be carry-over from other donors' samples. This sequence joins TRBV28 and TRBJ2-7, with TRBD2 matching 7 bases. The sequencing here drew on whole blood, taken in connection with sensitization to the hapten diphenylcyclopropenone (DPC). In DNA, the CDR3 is TGTGCCAGCACGCCAGCGGGACTCTACGAGCAGTACGTC. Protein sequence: CASTPAGLYEQYV.